This T cell receptor (beta chain) was sequenced in a study of blood T cells in healthy people across ages. Study overall: About one barcoded beta molecule per two T cells was captured by template switching.

Healthy Caucasian individuals from Russia aged about 6 to 100 were enrolled as donors. The sample, about 10 milliliters of peripheral blood, was drawn from each donor. Notes on this clonotype: The antigen remains undetermined.

Study results and caveats: While age rose, TCR beta diversity per million T cells dropped in a roughly linear way.

A second PCR of 7 to 11 cycles used a sample-barcoded 5' primer and a J-beta primer mix. From the 5' RACE reads, TCRdb called clonotypes with MiXCR, one entry per CDR3 protein. This repertoire shows 700,000 to 850,000 distinct CDR3 sequences, about 55% found once; its top ten account for 41%. Input material: blood. The TCR originated in an elderly man in good health.

CDR3 nucleotides: TGTGCCAGCAGTCCCCTAGCGTCGGGGAATGAGCAGTTCTTC. The encoded protein is CASSPLASGNEQFF. J is TRBJ2-1 and V is TRBV28; tentative D call: TRBD2 (6 bases). CDR3 length equals 14 residues. V dropped 5 bases and J dropped 7 bases, with 15 bases sitting between them. The germline V gene has CDR1 MDHEN and CDR2 SYDVKM.